The source of this T cell receptor (beta chain) is a study of breast tumors, draining lymph nodes, adjacent tissues. Findings of the study overall: Findings are consistent with lymph node origin and intratumoral expansion of most tumor T cells. Tumor repertoires ranked between lymph nodes and nontumor tissue in diversity, with V and J gene preferences. Tumor and nontumor repertoires were significantly more similar in luminal-like than in basal-like breast cancer. Tumor T cell lymph node origin was a supported hypothesis, not proven.

Axillary draining lymph nodes of breast cancer patients supplied the node samples. After removal of 3 bases from V and 3 bases from J, the junction contained 7 bases not matched to a gene. Germline assignment: CDR1 LNHNV and CDR2 YYDKDF (reference sequence). The CDR3 contains 15 residues. In the case of this clonotype: Its target is not known.

TCRdb analysed the multiplex PCR reads with MiXCR anew, one entry per CDR3 protein. The data hold over 250,000 distinct CDR3 sequences, with 30% observed a single time. The clonotype comes from a female donor with breast cancer. Some clones in this sample may be carry-over from other donors' samples. J is TRBJ1-1 and V is TRBV15, with 7 bases that match TRBD1. Sequencing input: axillary lymph node tissue. This chain's CDR3 is CATSRITGADTEAFF. CDR3 coding DNA: TGTGCCACCAGCAGGATAACAGGGGCGGACACTGAAGCTTTCTTT. The full variable domain, its missing parts supplied by reference TRBV15 and TRBJ1-1, is DAMVIQNPRYQVTQFGKPVTLSCSQTLNHNVMYWYQQKSSQAPKLLFHYYDKDFNNEADTPDNFQSRRPNTSFCFLDIRSPGLGDTAMYLCATSRITGADTEAFFGQGTRLTVV.